The subject of this entry is one T cell receptor (beta chain). Different DNA sequences within this sample yield the same CDR3. J lost 2 bases, V lost 3 bases, and 4 bases had no gene match. Looked up from germline, CDR1 is KGHSH and CDR2 is LQKENI. This CDR3 comprises 15 residues. Authors' methods: Amplification of reference gene primers was used by the study to estimate nucleated cell counts. Clones were sequenced by immunoSEQ multiplex PCR, and TCRdb holds only the in-frame ones, with some missing. Clone size and the V and J calls come from that table; the DNA yielded D and trimming. The table has 150,000 to 200,000 clones, about 92% seen once. The sample comes from a study of blood T cell repertoires in COVID-19. Study-wide context: Specimens from acute and convalescent COVID-19 originated in the United States, Italy and Spain. PBMCs, B-cell-depleted T cells, or T cells were the source of the cDNA or gDNA that made up the material.

The sequence derives from a man aged 55-75 years with active or convalescent COVID-19. The genes are TRBV18 and TRBJ1-5, with 7 bases aligning to TRBD1. Sequencing was carried out using peripheral blood. The CDR3 nucleotides read TGTGCCAGCTCACCGAGAGGGGGCGGCAATCAGCCCCAGCATTTT. Its translation is CASSPRGGGNQPQHF.